The rows below give T cell receptor beta chains drawn from one sample of a study of blood T cell repertoires in COVID-19. Repertoires were generated with immunoSEQ multiplex PCR, while TCRdb's copy carries only in-frame clones and drops some. Here the sample spans around 240,000 clones, about 90% being singletons. Source material: peripheral blood. Receptors originate from a young woman who had recovered from COVID-19. CDR3s include the opening cysteine and the closing phenylalanine or tryptophan. A D gene is named only where the DNA matches it firmly. A row's size may be missing; if present it is once, few, many or a size class.

j_gene: TRBJ2-3
abundance: -
d_gene: TRBD2
v_gene: TRBV6-6
CDR3nt: TGTGCCAGCAGCTACCCGGGGACTAGCGGGGCCCTCCAGTCTGCTGATACGCAGTATTTT
CDR3aa: CASSYPGTSGALQSADTQYF

j_gene: TRBJ2-2
abundance: -
d_gene: TRBD1
v_gene: TRBV24-1
CDR3nt: TGTGCCACCAGTGATGCCCGACAGGGGAACACCGGGGAGCTGTTTTTT
CDR3aa: CATSDARQGNTGELFF

j_gene: TRBJ1-5
abundance: -
d_gene: -
v_gene: TRBV7-9
CDR3nt: TGTGCCAGCAGCTTAAAGAGCGAGGGCAATCAGCCCCAGCATTTT
CDR3aa: CASSLKSEGNQPQHF

j_gene: TRBJ1-6
abundance: -
d_gene: TRBD1
v_gene: TRBV5-6
CDR3nt: TGTGCCAGCAGCTTCGGGACAGGGCAGTCACCCCTCCACTTT
CDR3aa: CASSFGTGQSPLHF

j_gene: TRBJ1-6
abundance: -
d_gene: -
v_gene: TRBV6-2/TRBV6-3
CDR3nt: TGTGCCAGCAGATACCCTCGCCCGACAGGCACCGATTCACCCCTCCACTTT
CDR3aa: CASRYPRPTGTDSPLHF

j_gene: TRBJ1-2
abundance: -
d_gene: TRBD1
v_gene: TRBV12-3/TRBV12-4
CDR3nt: TGTGCCAGCAGTTGGGACAGAAGCTATGGCTACACCTTC
CDR3aa: CASSWDRSYGYTF

j_gene: TRBJ1-1
abundance: few
d_gene: TRBD1
v_gene: TRBV6-2/TRBV6-3
CDR3nt: TGTGCCAGCAGTTACGCCTGGACAGGCGGCAACACTGAAGCTTTCTTT
CDR3aa: CASSYAWTGGNTEAFF

j_gene: TRBJ1-3
abundance: -
d_gene: -
v_gene: TRBV19
CDR3nt: TGTGCCAGTAGCCCCGTTAGGGGGACTGGAAACACCATATATTTT
CDR3aa: CASSPVRGTGNTIYF

j_gene: TRBJ2-1
abundance: -
d_gene: TRBD2
v_gene: TRBV27
CDR3nt: TGTGCCAGCAACGCATGGGGAGGGGCTGGTTCCTACAATGAGCAGTTCTTC
CDR3aa: CASNAWGGAGSYNEQFF

j_gene: TRBJ2-1
abundance: -
d_gene: TRBD2
v_gene: TRBV10-2
CDR3nt: TGCGCCAGCAGTGAAAGCGGGGGGGAGAATGAGCAGTTCTTC
CDR3aa: CASSESGGENEQFF

j_gene: TRBJ1-2
abundance: -
d_gene: TRBD1
v_gene: TRBV5-6
CDR3nt: TGTGCCAGCAGCTTCTCCGGGACAGGGTTTTACTATGGCTACACCTTC
CDR3aa: CASSFSGTGFYYGYTF

j_gene: TRBJ1-2
abundance: once
d_gene: TRBD1
v_gene: TRBV5-4
CDR3nt: TGTGCCAGCAGCCTCCCCCGGGACAGGGGTTCGGGCTACACCTTC
CDR3aa: CASSLPRDRGSGYTF

j_gene: TRBJ2-7
abundance: -
d_gene: -
v_gene: TRBV5-1
CDR3nt: TGCGCCAGCAGCTTGCCCCAGGGCAGCGACGAGCAGTACTTC
CDR3aa: CASSLPQGSDEQYF

j_gene: TRBJ2-4
abundance: -
d_gene: TRBD1
v_gene: TRBV5-5
CDR3nt: TGTGCCAGCAGCCATACAGGGGATGGGGACATTCAGTACTTC
CDR3aa: CASSHTGDGDIQYF

j_gene: TRBJ1-2
abundance: -
d_gene: -
v_gene: TRBV3-1/TRBV3-2
CDR3nt: TGTGCCAGCAGCCAAGATCGAGAGCACCGCTATGGCTACACCTTC
CDR3aa: CASSQDREHRYGYTF

j_gene: TRBJ2-5
abundance: -
d_gene: TRBD1
v_gene: TRBV2
CDR3nt: TGTGCCAGCAGCCCGACAGGGTGGGAGACCCAGTACTTC
CDR3aa: CASSPTGWETQYF

j_gene: TRBJ2-5
abundance: -
d_gene: TRBD2
v_gene: TRBV5-1
CDR3nt: TGCGCCAGCAGCCTAGCGGGGGAACCTCAAGAGACCCAGTACTTC
CDR3aa: CASSLAGEPQETQYF

j_gene: TRBJ2-1
abundance: -
d_gene: -
v_gene: TRBV12-3/TRBV12-4
CDR3nt: TGTGCCAGCAGCCGTACTAGCTACAATGAGCAGTTCTTC
CDR3aa: CASSRTSYNEQFF

j_gene: TRBJ1-2
abundance: -
d_gene: TRBD1
v_gene: TRBV15
CDR3nt: TGTGCCACCAGCAGCAGGGGGTCGGTCTATGGCTACACCTTC
CDR3aa: CATSSRGSVYGYTF

j_gene: TRBJ1-5
abundance: -
d_gene: TRBD1
v_gene: TRBV15
CDR3nt: TGTGCCACCAGCAGCCAGACAGGGTTGAATCAGCCCCAGCATTTT
CDR3aa: CATSSQTGLNQPQHF

j_gene: TRBJ1-2
abundance: -
d_gene: -
v_gene: TRBV12-3/TRBV12-4
CDR3nt: TGTGCCAGCAGTCCAAACAATATTTATGGCTACACCTTC
CDR3aa: CASSPNNIYGYTF

j_gene: TRBJ2-3
abundance: -
d_gene: TRBD2
v_gene: TRBV11-2
CDR3nt: TGTGCCAGCAGCTTTTCACGGTTTAGGGACTATAACACAGATACGCAGTATTTT
CDR3aa: CASSFSRFRDYNTDTQYF

j_gene: TRBJ2-7
abundance: -
d_gene: TRBD1
v_gene: TRBV29-1
CDR3nt: TGCAGCGCCTCCGGGACAGGGAACTACGAGCAGTACTTC
CDR3aa: CSASGTGNYEQYF